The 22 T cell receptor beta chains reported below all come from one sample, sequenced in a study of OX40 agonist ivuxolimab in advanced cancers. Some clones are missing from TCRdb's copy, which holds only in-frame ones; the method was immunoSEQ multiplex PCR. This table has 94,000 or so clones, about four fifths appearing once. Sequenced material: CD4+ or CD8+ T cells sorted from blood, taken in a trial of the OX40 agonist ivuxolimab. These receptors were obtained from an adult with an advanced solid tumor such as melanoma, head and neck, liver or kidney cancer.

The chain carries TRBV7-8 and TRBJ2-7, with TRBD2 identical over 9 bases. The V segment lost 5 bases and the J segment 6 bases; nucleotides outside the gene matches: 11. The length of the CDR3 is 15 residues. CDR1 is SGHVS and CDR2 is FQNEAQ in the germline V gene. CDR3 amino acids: CASSPIGLANGEQYF. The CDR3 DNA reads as TGTGCCAGCAGCCCCATTGGACTAGCGAATGGCGAGCAGTACTTC.

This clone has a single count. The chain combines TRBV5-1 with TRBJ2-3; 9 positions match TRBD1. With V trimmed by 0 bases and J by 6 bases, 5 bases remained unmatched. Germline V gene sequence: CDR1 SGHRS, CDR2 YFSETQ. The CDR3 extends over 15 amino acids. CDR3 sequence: CASSLGQGGRDTQYF. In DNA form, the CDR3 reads TGCGCCAGCAGCTTGGGACAGGGGGGAAGGGATACGCAGTATTTT.

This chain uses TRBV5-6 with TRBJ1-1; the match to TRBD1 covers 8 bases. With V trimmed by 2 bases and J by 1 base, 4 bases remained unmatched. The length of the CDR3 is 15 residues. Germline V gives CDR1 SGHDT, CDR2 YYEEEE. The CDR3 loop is CASSLRQGWNTEAFF. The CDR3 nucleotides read TGTGCCAGCAGCTTAAGACAGGGGTGGAACACTGAAGCTTTCTTT. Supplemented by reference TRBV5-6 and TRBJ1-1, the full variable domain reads DAGVTQSPTHLIKTRGQQVTLRCSPKSGHDTVSWYQQALGQGPQFIFQYYEEEERQRGNFPDRFSGHQFPNYSSELNVNALLLGDSALYLCASSLRQGWNTEAFFGQGTRLTVV.

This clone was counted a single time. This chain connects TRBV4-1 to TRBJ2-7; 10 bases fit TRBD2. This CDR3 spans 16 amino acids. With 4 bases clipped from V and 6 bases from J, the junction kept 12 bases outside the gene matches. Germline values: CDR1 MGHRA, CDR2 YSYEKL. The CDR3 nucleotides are TGCGCCAGCAGCCCGCAAATCAGCGGGAGGGGAGGCGAGCAGTACTTC. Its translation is CASSPQISGRGGEQYF.

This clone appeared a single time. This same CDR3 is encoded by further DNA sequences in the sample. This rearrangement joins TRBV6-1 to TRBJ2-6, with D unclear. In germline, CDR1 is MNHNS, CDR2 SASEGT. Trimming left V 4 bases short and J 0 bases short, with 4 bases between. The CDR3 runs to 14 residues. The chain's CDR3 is CASSGTSGANVLTF. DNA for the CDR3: TGTGCCAGCAGTGGGACCTCTGGGGCCAACGTCCTGACTTTC.

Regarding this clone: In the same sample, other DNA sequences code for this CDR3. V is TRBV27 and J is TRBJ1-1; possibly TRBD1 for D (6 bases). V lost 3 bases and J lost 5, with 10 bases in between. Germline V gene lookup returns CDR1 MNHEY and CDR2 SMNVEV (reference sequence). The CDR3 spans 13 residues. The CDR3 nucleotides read TGTGCCAGCAGTTTTACAGGGTATACTGAAGCTTTCTTT. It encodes CASSFTGYTEAFF.

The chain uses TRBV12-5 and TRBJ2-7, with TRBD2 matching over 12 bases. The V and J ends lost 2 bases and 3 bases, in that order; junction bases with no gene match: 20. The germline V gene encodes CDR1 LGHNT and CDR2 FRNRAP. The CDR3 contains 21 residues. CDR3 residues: CASGLMLLTSGSQLFGYEQYF. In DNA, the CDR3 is TGTGCTAGTGGTTTGATGCTCCTGACTAGCGGGAGTCAACTATTCGGCTACGAGCAGTACTTC.

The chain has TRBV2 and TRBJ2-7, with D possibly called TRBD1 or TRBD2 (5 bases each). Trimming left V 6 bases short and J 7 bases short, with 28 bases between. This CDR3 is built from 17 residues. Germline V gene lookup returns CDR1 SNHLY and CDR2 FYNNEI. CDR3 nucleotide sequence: TGTGCCAGCAGCGCCCCTCCGGTCGGGACCCTAAATAGGGAGCAGTACTTC. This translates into CASSAPPVGTLNREQYF.

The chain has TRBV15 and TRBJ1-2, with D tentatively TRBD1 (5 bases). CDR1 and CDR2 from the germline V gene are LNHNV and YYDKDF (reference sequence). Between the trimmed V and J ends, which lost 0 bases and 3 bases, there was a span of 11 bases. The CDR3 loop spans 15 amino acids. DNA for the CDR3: TGTGCCACCAGCAGAGAGGAGGGGAGATACTATGGCTACACCTTC. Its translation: CATSREEGRYYGYTF.

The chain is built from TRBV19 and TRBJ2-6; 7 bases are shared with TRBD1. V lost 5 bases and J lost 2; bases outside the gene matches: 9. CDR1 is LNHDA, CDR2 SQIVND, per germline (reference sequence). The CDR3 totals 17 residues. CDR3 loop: CASSPQGVSPGANVLTF. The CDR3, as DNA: TGTGCCAGTAGTCCCCAGGGGGTTTCCCCTGGGGCCAACGTCCTGACTTTC.

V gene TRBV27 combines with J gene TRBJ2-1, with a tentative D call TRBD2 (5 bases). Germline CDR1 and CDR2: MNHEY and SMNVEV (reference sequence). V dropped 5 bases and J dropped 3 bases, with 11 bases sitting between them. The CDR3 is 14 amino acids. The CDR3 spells CASSPEVGYNEQFF. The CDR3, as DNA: TGTGCCAGCAGTCCGGAGGTGGGCTACAATGAGCAGTTCTTC.

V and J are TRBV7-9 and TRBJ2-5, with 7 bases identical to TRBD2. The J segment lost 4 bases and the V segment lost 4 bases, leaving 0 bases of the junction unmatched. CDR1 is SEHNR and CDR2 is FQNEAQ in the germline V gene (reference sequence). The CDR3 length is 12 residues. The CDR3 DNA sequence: TGTGCCAGCAGCTGGGAGGGAGAGACCCAGTACTTC. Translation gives CASSWEGETQYF. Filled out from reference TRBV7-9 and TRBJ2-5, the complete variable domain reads DTGVSQNPRHKITKRGQNVTFRCDPISEHNRLYWYRQTLGQGPEFLTYFQNEAQLEKSRLLSDRFSAERPKGSFSTLEIQRTEQGDSAMYLCASSWEGETQYFGPGTRLLVL.

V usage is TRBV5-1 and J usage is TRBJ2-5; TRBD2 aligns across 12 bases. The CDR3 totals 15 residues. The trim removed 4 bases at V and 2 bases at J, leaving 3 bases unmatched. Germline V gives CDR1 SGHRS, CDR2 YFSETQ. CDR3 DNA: TGCGCCAGCAGCCTGACTAGCGGGGGACAAGAGACCCAGTACTTC. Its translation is CASSLTSGGQETQYF.

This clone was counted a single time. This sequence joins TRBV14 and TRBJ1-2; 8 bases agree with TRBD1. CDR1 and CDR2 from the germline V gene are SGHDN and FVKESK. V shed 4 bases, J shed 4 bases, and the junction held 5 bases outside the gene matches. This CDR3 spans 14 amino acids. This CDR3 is CASSLGTGLYGYTF. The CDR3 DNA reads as TGTGCCAGCAGCCTCGGGACAGGACTCTATGGCTACACCTTC.

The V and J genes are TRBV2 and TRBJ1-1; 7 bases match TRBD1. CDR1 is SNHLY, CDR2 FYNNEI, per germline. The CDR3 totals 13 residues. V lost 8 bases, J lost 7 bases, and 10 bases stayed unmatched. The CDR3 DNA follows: TGTGCCAGCGGATTCACAGGGGAGGGTGAAGCTTTCTTT. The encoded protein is CASGFTGEGEAFF.

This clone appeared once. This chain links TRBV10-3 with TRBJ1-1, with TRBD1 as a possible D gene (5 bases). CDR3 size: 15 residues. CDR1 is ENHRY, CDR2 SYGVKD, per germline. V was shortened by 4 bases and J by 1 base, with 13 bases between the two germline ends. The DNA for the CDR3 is TGTGCCATCAGTGGAGAGGGGAAGACGAACACTGAAGCTTTCTTT. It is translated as CAISGEGKTNTEAFF.

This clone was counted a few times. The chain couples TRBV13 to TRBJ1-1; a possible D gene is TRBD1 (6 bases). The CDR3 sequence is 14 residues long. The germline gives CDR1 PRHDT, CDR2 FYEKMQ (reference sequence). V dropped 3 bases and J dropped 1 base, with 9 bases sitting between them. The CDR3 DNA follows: TGTGCCAGCAGCTTCGGAGGGGGGAACACTGAAGCTTTCTTT. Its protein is CASSFGGGNTEAFF.

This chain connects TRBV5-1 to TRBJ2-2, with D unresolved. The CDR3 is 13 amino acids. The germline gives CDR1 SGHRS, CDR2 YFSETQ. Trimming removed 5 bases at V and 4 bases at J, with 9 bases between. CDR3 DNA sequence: TGCGCCAGCAGAGGTGACGGCACCGGGGAGCTGTTTTTT. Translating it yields CASRGDGTGELFF.

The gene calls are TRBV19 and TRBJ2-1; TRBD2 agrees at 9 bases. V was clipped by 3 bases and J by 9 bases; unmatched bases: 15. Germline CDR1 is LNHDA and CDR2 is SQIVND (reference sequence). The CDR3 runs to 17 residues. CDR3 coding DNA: TGTGCCAGTAGTATCATACTTGGGGGGACTAGCAGGGGTGAGCAGTTCTTC. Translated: CASSIILGGTSRGEQFF.

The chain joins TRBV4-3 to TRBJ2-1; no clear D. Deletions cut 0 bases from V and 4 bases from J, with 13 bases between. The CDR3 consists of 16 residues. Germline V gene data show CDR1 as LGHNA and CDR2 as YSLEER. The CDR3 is CASSQDLDGVYNEQFF. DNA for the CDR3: TGCGCCAGCAGCCAAGATTTAGACGGAGTGTACAATGAGCAGTTCTTC.

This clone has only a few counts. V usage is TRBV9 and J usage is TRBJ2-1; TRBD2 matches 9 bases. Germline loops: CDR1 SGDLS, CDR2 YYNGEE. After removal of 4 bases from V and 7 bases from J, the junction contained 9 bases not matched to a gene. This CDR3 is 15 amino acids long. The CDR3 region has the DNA TGTGCCAGCAGCCCTCGGACTAGCGAGAGGAATGAGCAGTTCTTC. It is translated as CASSPRTSERNEQFF.

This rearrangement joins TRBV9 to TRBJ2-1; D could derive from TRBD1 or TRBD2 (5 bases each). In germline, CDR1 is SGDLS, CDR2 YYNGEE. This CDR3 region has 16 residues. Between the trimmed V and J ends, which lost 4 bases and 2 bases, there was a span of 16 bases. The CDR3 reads CASSPLGAGPYNEQFF. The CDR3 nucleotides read TGTGCCAGCAGCCCCCTCGGGGCGGGCCCCTACAATGAGCAGTTCTTC. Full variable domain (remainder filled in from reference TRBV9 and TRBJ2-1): DSGVTQTPKHLITATGQRVTLRCSPRSGDLSVYWYQQSLDQGLQFLIQYYNGEERAKGNILERFSAQQFPDLHSELNLSSLELGDSALYFCASSPLGAGPYNEQFFGPGTRLTVL.